This TCR beta chain stems from a study of blood T cell repertoires in COVID-19. Study-level background: The origin of the acute and convalescent COVID-19 samples was the United States, Italy and Spain. Nucleic acid was either cDNA or gDNA, and it came from T cells, B-cell-depleted T cells, or PBMCs.

Under the authors' procedure: The authors estimated nucleated cell counts from reference gene primer amplification. TCRdb's table, derived via immunoSEQ multiplex PCR, lists solely in-frame clones and lacks some. V, J and clone size are those of that table, while D and trimming were read from the DNA. The sample lists over 200,000 clones; around 88% were seen once. The CDR3 length is 16 residues. The V gene end was trimmed by 3 bases and the J gene end by 8 bases; junction bases not matched to a gene: 11. Per the germline V gene, CDR1 is SGHTA and CDR2 is FQGNSA. The source of this sequence is a woman aged 45-60 years with acute or convalescent COVID-19. Sequenced: peripheral blood. The V gene is TRBV7-2, the J gene TRBJ2-1; 9 bases are shared with TRBD2. CDR3 nucleotides: TGTGCCAGCAGCTTTGTAGCGGGAGCGAGAGGCGATGAGCAGTTCTTC. This codes for CASSFVAGARGDEQFF.